These 16 T cell receptor beta chains share one sample of origin, sequenced in a study of cytomegalovirus exposure and HLA in healthy donors. Only in-frame clones appear in the TCRdb table, and some are missing; sequencing was by immunoSEQ multiplex PCR. Altogether roughly 200,000 clones are present, more than 75% being singletons, with the ten largest covering about 7.7%. Sequencing was performed on PBMCs. Every receptor here comes from a man aged 25-45 years in good health and CMV-seropositive.

The CDR3 loop reads CASSPEDRDTEAFF. The DNA for the CDR3 is TGCGCCAGCAGCCCTGAGGACAGGGACACTGAAGCTTTCTTT. This sequence joins TRBV5-1 and TRBJ1-1; 8 bases match TRBD1. CDR1 and CDR2 (germline): SGHRS, YFSETQ. J gave up 3 bases and V 4 bases, and 5 bases lay outside the gene matches. CDR3 length: 14 amino acids.

This clone was detected once. The gene calls are TRBV7-8 and TRBJ2-7; TRBD1 is a possible D gene (6 bases). The V and J ends lost 5 bases and 4 bases respectively, with 21 bases between them. The CDR3 has 16 residues. CDR1 is SGHVS, CDR2 FQNEAQ, per germline. In nucleotides, the CDR3 is TGTGCCAGCAGCGGAAACACCGGGACACTCGGGTACGAGCAGTACTTC. Translated, it gives CASSGNTGTLGYEQYF.

This chain connects TRBV19 to TRBJ2-7; D not certain. V gave up 6 bases and J gave up 3 bases, with 6 bases separating them. The CDR3 extends over 11 amino acids. Germline CDR1 and CDR2: LNHDA and SQIVND (reference sequence). The DNA for the CDR3 is TGTGCCAGTAGGAATTTCTACGAGCAGTACTTC. Amino acids: CASRNFYEQYF.

V is TRBV27 and J is TRBJ2-3; D is ambiguous. In germline, CDR1 is MNHEY, CDR2 SMNVEV (reference sequence). The CDR3 length is 15 residues. Trimming took off 0 bases at V and 4 bases at J, with 11 bases between the two ends. CDR3 amino acids: CASSLSEPWADTQYF. DNA of the CDR3: TGTGCCAGCAGTTTATCGGAGCCTTGGGCAGATACGCAGTATTTT.

The rearrangement links TRBV23-1 to TRBJ2-7; D not certain. TRBV23-1 is sorted into the ORF group, with uncertain function. CDR3 size: 13 residues. Deletions cut 6 bases from V and 5 bases from J, with 14 bases between. The CDR3 DNA reads TGCGCCAGCAGCCGAGAGGTTCGGAACGAGCAGTACTTC. It codes for CASSREVRNEQYF.

This chain joins TRBV2 and TRBJ2-2; the match to TRBD1 covers 10 bases. Germline CDR1 reads SNHLY; CDR2 reads FYNNEI. The CDR3 spans 15 residues. Trimming cost V 8 bases and J 5 bases; bases outside gene matches: 8. CDR3 region: CASGRTGGWTGELFF. In DNA form, the CDR3 reads TGTGCCAGCGGGCGGACAGGGGGATGGACCGGGGAGCTGTTTTTT. The full variable domain, rest sourced from reference TRBV2 and TRBJ2-2, is EPEVTQTPSHQVTQMGQEVILRCVPISNHLYFYWYRQILGQKVEFLVSFYNNEISEKSEIFDDQFSVERPDGSNFTLKIRSTKLEDSAMYFCASGRTGGWTGELFFGEGSRLTVL.

CDR3: CASSVGTGASYEQYF. In nucleotides, the CDR3 is TGTGCCAGCAGCGTAGGGACAGGGGCCTCCTACGAGCAGTACTTC. V and J are TRBV9 and TRBJ2-7, with TRBD1 matching over 9 bases. This CDR3 comprises 15 residues. The V and J ends lost 0 bases and 0 bases, in that order; junction bases with no gene match: 1. Germline assignment: CDR1 SGDLS and CDR2 YYNGEE.

This clone has more than one count but fewer than ten. The chain is built from TRBV10-2 and TRBJ1-1; D not resolved. The CDR3 is 12 amino acids. V lost 5 bases, J lost 11 bases, and 15 bases lay in between. Germline CDR1 reads WSHSY; CDR2 reads SAAADI. The CDR3 DNA follows: TGCGCCAGCAGTCCCCTAGCGAGATGGGCTTTCTTT. Its protein product is CASSPLARWAFF.

The J gene is TRBJ1-2, the V gene TRBV27; D call uncertain. Looked up from germline, CDR1 is MNHEY and CDR2 is SMNVEV (reference sequence). Trimming removed 4 bases at V and 6 bases at J, with 3 bases between. This CDR3 region has 10 residues. This chain's CDR3 is CASSSHGYTF. The CDR3 coding sequence is TGTGCCAGCAGTTCCCATGGCTACACCTTC.

The gene calls are TRBV4-1 and TRBJ2-1; possible D gene TRBD1, 6 bases. Trimming cost V 0 bases and J 7 bases, with 16 bases left between them. The CDR3 covers 16 residues. Germline V CDR1 and CDR2: MGHRA, YSYEKL. This CDR3 reads CASSQDLVGAPNEQFF. The CDR3 DNA reads as TGCGCCAGCAGCCAAGATTTAGTGGGGGCGCCGAATGAGCAGTTCTTC.

This clone was picked up a small number of times. Here the CDR3 DNA reads TGTGCCAGCAGCGTAGGTCAGGACAATGGCTACACCTTC. Amino acids: CASSVGQDNGYTF. The chain carries TRBV9 and TRBJ1-2; tentatively, D is TRBD1 (5 bases). This CDR3 has 13 residues. V lost 0 bases to trimming and J lost 6 bases, with 9 bases between them. Germline assignment: CDR1 SGDLS and CDR2 YYNGEE.

This chain links TRBV9 with TRBJ1-2; the D is unclear. V lost 3 bases and J lost 7, with 13 bases in between. Germline CDR1 SGDLS, CDR2 YYNGEE. The CDR3 covers 13 residues. The CDR3 DNA reads as TGTGCCAGCAGCGCCGCCGGAGGCTCTGGCTACACCTTC. As protein: CASSAAGGSGYTF. The whole variable domain, filled in from reference TRBV9 and TRBJ1-2, reads DSGVTQTPKHLITATGQRVTLRCSPRSGDLSVYWYQQSLDQGLQFLIQYYNGEERAKGNILERFSAQQFPDLHSELNLSSLELGDSALYFCASSAAGGSGYTFGSGTRLTVV.

This clone showed up just once. The rearrangement uses TRBV9 and TRBJ2-7; 12 nucleotides agree with TRBD1. The junction had 4 bases not matched to a gene; V was cut back by 2 bases and J by 4 bases. The CDR3 has 15 residues. The germline V gene has CDR1 SGDLS and CDR2 YYNGEE. The CDR3 DNA is TGTGCCAGCAGCGTCGGGACAGGGGGCGCATACGAGCAGTACTTC. This translates into CASSVGTGGAYEQYF.

This sequence joins TRBV15 and TRBJ1-2, with D possibly matching TRBD1 (6 bases). Germline assignment: CDR1 LNHNV and CDR2 YYDKDF (reference sequence). The CDR3 totals 15 residues. Trimming cost V 4 bases and J 5 bases, with 17 bases left between them. The CDR3: CATSIRTGAFYGYTF. For the CDR3, the DNA is TGTGCCACCAGCATCCGTACGGGGGCATTTTATGGCTACACCTTC. Combining the CDR3 with reference TRBV15 and TRBJ1-2 gives the whole variable domain DAMVIQNPRYQVTQFGKPVTLSCSQTLNHNVMYWYQQKSSQAPKLLFHYYDKDFNNEADTPDNFQSRRPNTSFCFLDIRSPGLGDTAMYLCATSIRTGAFYGYTFGSGTRLTVV.

V is TRBV7-3 and J is TRBJ2-1; 10 positions match TRBD2. The CDR3 sequence is 17 residues long. The V and J ends lost 2 bases and 5 bases, in that order; junction bases with no gene match: 9. The V gene's germline CDR1 is SGHTA and CDR2 FQGTGA. The CDR3, as DNA: TGTGCCAGCAGCTTAGGCCTATCTAGCGGGAGTGACAATGAGCAGTTCTTC. Encoded protein: CASSLGLSSGSDNEQFF.

The CDR3 here is CASSLGGQGRGEKLFF. CDR3 DNA: TGTGCCAGCAGCTTAGGCGGGCAGGGCCGCGGTGAAAAACTGTTTTTT. The chain employs TRBV7-2 and TRBJ1-4, with D perhaps TRBD1 (5 bases). V was clipped by 1 base and J by 7 bases, with 16 bases between them. Germline values: CDR1 SGHTA, CDR2 FQGNSA. The CDR3 runs to 16 residues.